The clone carrying this T cell receptor beta chain occurred many times. The antigen remains unidentified. The sample originates from a study of read filtering for tumor transcriptome and immune sequencing. About the research overall: The cohort had about 16 men and over eleven women aged about 45 to 90, mean about 70 years. R-ISS stage counts were eight or nine for I, about 17 for II, about 7 for III.

Whole-study results and caveats: Single-read clonotypes: roughly 86% of IR-seq clonotypes (roughly 3.2% of reads), almost 75% of RNA-seq clonotypes (roughly 49% of reads). Sorted CD138-negative bone marrow cells were not purified T cells.

From around 440 ng of RNA, a library with molecular barcoded alpha/delta and beta/gamma adaptors was made. Via MiXCR, TCRdb re-called the reads, giving one row per CDR3 protein. The sample carries some 140,000 distinct CDR3 sequences, around 14% recorded once. The CDR3 contains 15 residues. The V gene lost 2 bases and the J gene lost 6 bases, with 14 bases spanning the gap. Per the germline V gene, CDR1 is SGHRS and CDR2 is YFSETQ. This clonotype was obtained from a donor aged 40 or over with multiple myeloma. The sample comprised a population of CD138-negative cells sorted from bone marrow. This chain joins TRBV5-1 and TRBJ2-2; D is uncertain. The CDR3 protein is CASSLSRTVSGELFF. The CDR3, as DNA: TGCGCCAGCAGCTTATCTCGGACGGTCTCCGGGGAGCTGTTTTTT. The full variable domain, rest sourced from reference TRBV5-1 and TRBJ2-2, is KAGVTQTPRYLIKTRGQQVTLSCSPISGHRSVSWYQQTPGQGLQFLFEYFSETQRNKGNFPGRFSGRQFSNSRSEMNVSTLELGDSALYLCASSLSRTVSGELFFGEGSRLTVL.